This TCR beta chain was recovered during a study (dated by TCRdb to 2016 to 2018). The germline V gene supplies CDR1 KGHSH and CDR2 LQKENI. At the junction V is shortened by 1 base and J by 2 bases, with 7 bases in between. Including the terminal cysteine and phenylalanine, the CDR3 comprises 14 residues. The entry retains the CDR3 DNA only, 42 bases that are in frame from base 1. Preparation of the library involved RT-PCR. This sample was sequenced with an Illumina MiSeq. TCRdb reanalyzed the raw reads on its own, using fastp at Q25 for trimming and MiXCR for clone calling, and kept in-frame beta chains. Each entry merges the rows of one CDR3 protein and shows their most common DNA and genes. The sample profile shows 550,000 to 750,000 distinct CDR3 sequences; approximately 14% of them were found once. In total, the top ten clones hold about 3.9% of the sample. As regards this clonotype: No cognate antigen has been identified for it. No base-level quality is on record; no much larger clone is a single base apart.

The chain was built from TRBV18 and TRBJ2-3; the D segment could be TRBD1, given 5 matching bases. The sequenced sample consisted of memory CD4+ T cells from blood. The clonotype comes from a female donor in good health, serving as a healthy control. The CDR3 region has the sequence CASSPRQTTDTQYF. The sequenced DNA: TGTGCCAGCTCACCACGACAGACCACAGATACGCAGTATTTT.